This T cell receptor beta chain is from a study of CD8+ T cells in alopecia areata. The overall study: Each of the treated patients was given oral tofacitinib, 5 to 10 mg twice daily, for moderate-to-severe alopecia areata.

Trimming shortened V by 0 bases and J by 6 bases, and 9 bases separated the two germline ends. Germline V gene data show CDR1 as SGHRS and CDR2 as YFSETQ. The CDR3 sequence is 13 residues long. As concerns this clone: Other DNA sequences in the sample encode the same CDR3.

Treatment of the sample: oral pan-JAK inhibitor, 5-10 mg twice daily. Specimens obtained from alopecia areata patients comprised lesional scalp punch biopsies and peripheral blood. RNA was isolated and reverse transcribed to cDNA, the sequencing template. Produced via immunoSEQ multiplex PCR; TCRdb's table is partial and in-frame only. The profile shows 150,000 to 200,000 clones, 60% to 75% of them singletons. This clonotype originated in a human donor with alopecia areata. V and J are TRBV5-1 and TRBJ1-2; D unclear. The sample was CD4+ T cells sorted from blood, taken at week 24, from a patient treated with tofacitinib. DNA of the CDR3: TGCGCCAGCAGCTTGGCCTCCGGGAATGGCTACACCTTC. It specifies CASSLASGNGYTF.